The subject of this entry is one T cell receptor beta chain. The germline gives CDR1 ENHRY, CDR2 SYGVKD. Trimming took 3 bases from V and 1 from J; bases not matched to a gene: 3. The CDR3 is made up of 15 amino acids. Seattle enrolled patients during active infection and tracked them longitudinally. This sample is part of a study of blood T cell repertoires in COVID-19. Across the whole study: From T cells, B-cell-depleted T cells, or PBMCs came the material, which was cDNA or gDNA.

Using immunoSEQ multiplex PCR, the repertoire was profiled, and TCRdb retains in-frame clones only, with some absent. The data show 150,000 to 180,000 clones, approximately 86% seen once. This chain joins TRBV10-3 and TRBJ1-1, with 9 bases that match TRBD1. The sequence derives from a man aged 60 to 75 with COVID-19, enrolled during active disease. Specimen: peripheral blood. The CDR3 loop reads CAISDPGQGNTEAFF. In DNA form, the CDR3 reads TGTGCCATCAGTGACCCGGGACAGGGGAACACTGAAGCTTTCTTT.